The 14 T cell receptor beta chains reported below all come from one sample, sequenced in a study of tumor-infiltrating lymphocytes in primary liver carcinoma. Reverse transcription of 500 to 650 ng total RNA with a constant-region primer produced TCR beta cDNA. What produced the TCR beta libraries was three nested multiplex PCR rounds using slightly modified ARM-PCR. TRBV1-TRBV30 forward and Cbeta reverse primers drove the first two approximately 11-cycle rounds. Each CDR3 protein is one row after TCRdb ran MiXCR on the multiplex PCR reads. This sample carries fewer than 400,000 distinct CDR3 sequences, roughly 60% of them seen once, and the ten largest clones take over 15%. Germline DNA was also extracted, and blood RNA was taken from unsorted whole blood. Sequences were obtained from peripheral blood. The receptors were sampled from a woman aged 25 to 45 with primary liver carcinoma and hepatitis B virus infection.

This clonotype was picked up many times. The chain links TRBV29-1 to TRBJ1-1; maybe TRBD1 (5 bases). Germline V gene sequence: CDR1 SQVTM, CDR2 ANQGSEA. The CDR3 totals 12 residues. With 6 bases removed from V and 1 base from J, the gap between germline ends came to 9 bases. Here the CDR3 reads CSVRTGNTEAFF. The CDR3 DNA follows: TGCAGCGTGAGAACAGGGAACACTGAAGCTTTCTTT.

This clonotype was counted many times. The CDR3, as DNA: TGTGCCAGCAGTGTTTTTGGAGCGGCCGGCGGCTACGAGCAGTACTTC. Translation: CASSVFGAAGGYEQYF. The gene calls are TRBV6-6 and TRBJ2-7; the D gene is possibly TRBD2 (5 bases). Trimming took off 5 bases at V and 3 bases at J, with 20 bases between the two ends. Germline V gene data show CDR1 as MNHNY and CDR2 as SVGAGI (reference sequence). The CDR3 is made up of 16 amino acids.

V usage is TRBV30 and J usage is TRBJ1-5; D is uncertain. In germline, CDR1 is GTSNPN, CDR2 SVGIG (reference sequence). Trimming removed 0 bases at V and 2 bases at J, with 8 bases between. The length of the CDR3 is 14 residues. CDR3 in amino acids: CAWSVGNGNQPQHF. The CDR3 DNA reads as TGTGCCTGGAGTGTGGGGAACGGCAATCAGCCCCAGCATTTT.

Concerning this clonotype: A much larger clone sits a single nucleotide away, making a read error possible. This chain connects TRBV29-1 to TRBJ2-5; perhaps TRBD2 as D (6 bases). Between the trimmed V and J ends, which lost 2 bases and 1 base, there was a span of 20 bases. CDR3 length: 17 amino acids. The germline V gene has CDR1 SQVTM and CDR2 ANQGSEA. For the CDR3, the DNA is TGCAGCGTTGAACGATGGGGTTGGAGGGGCGGCCAAGAGACCCAGTACTTC. Translating it yields CSVERWGWRGGQETQYF.

This clonotype was detected only once. The chain employs TRBV14 and TRBJ2-2; D is uncertain. Looked up from germline, CDR1 is SGHDN and CDR2 is FVKESK. The CDR3 extends over 13 amino acids. The V and J ends lost 2 bases and 4 bases respectively, with 5 bases between them. The CDR3, as DNA: TGTGCCAGCAGCCAATTTAGCACCGGGGAGCTGTTTTTT. Its protein product is CASSQFSTGELFF. The full variable domain, rest sourced from reference TRBV14 and TRBJ2-2, is EAGVTQFPSHSVIEKGQTVTLRCDPISGHDNLYWYRRVMGKEIKFLLHFVKESKQDESGMPNNRFLAERTGGTYSTLKVQPAELEDSGVYFCASSQFSTGELFFGEGSRLTVL.

This clonotype was seen ten or more times. This chain joins TRBV11-3 and TRBJ1-1, with a tentative D call TRBD1 (6 bases). Germline loops: CDR1 SGHNT, CDR2 YENEEA. The CDR3 runs to 14 residues. V gave up 8 bases and J gave up 5 bases, with 18 bases separating them. The CDR3 nucleotides read TGTGCCAGCGCCCTAGGGGGGAAGGGGACTGAAGCTTTCTTT. Translation gives CASALGGKGTEAFF.

In its sample, this clonotype was seen many times. The chain combines TRBV11-2 with TRBJ2-7; TRBD2 agrees at 8 bases. The CDR3 runs 17 residues. CDR1 is SGHAT and CDR2 is FQNNGV in the germline V gene. V lost 2 bases to trimming and J lost 3 bases; unmatched junction nucleotides: 12. The CDR3 DNA sequence: TGTGCCAGCAGCTTAAGTGTTGGGCTGGCGGGAGGCTACGAGCAGTACTTC. Translation: CASSLSVGLAGGYEQYF.

The rearrangement joins TRBV11-2 to TRBJ1-1, with D unclear. The CDR3 has 13 amino acids. Germline CDR1 is SGHAT and CDR2 is FQNNGV. The ends were cut back, 8 bases at V and 6 bases at J, with 16 bases in the middle. The CDR3 loop reads CASGSQYNSEAFF. For the CDR3, the DNA is TGTGCCAGCGGCTCCCAGTACAACTCTGAAGCTTTCTTT.

This clonotype came up many times. This CDR3 reads CASSRGRESSYEQYF. CDR3 DNA sequence: TGCGCCAGCAGTCGTGGACGAGAGAGCTCCTACGAGCAGTACTTC. The chain is built from TRBV4-1 and TRBJ2-7; no reliable D call. Germline loops: CDR1 MGHRA, CDR2 YSYEKL. The CDR3 has 15 residues. V shed 6 bases and J shed 0 bases, with 15 bases lying between them.

Regarding this clonotype: A read error may account for a junction end that differs from germline. This chain links TRBV29-1 with TRBJ1-4; D gene unclear. The CDR3 runs to 13 residues. Looked up from germline, CDR1 is SQVTM and CDR2 is ANQGSEA. The DNA of the CDR3 is TGCAGCGTTGAAGTGACCTACAATGGAAAACTGTTTTTT. As protein: CSVEVTYNGKLFF.

Concerning this clonotype itself: One end of the junction does not line up with germline, which may come from a read error. This sequence joins TRBV4-2 and TRBJ1-1; D is perhaps TRBD1 (6 bases). Germline loops: CDR1 LGHNA, CDR2 YNFKEQ. This CDR3 is built from 15 residues. CDR3 nucleotides: TGTGCCTGCAGCCAAGATGAACAGGGAGGCCCTGAAGCTTTCTTT. Translated: CACSQDEQGGPEAFF.

The DNA of the CDR3 is TGCAGCGTGAGCCGTTTGGGACTAGCGGGAGTCCCCCTTTCCTACGAGTGGTACTTC. Encoded protein: CSVSRLGLAGVPLSYEWYF. The V and J genes are TRBV29-1 and TRBJ2-7; TRBD2 matches 14 bases. The CDR3 extends over 19 amino acids. Looked up from germline, CDR1 is SQVTM and CDR2 is ANQGSEA. After removal of 6 bases from V and 12 bases from J, the junction contained 28 bases not matched to a gene.

This clonotype was detected only a few times. This chain uses TRBV6-5 with TRBJ2-3, with D unresolved. The germline V and J ends were trimmed by 8 bases and 2 bases, with 11 bases remaining between them. This CDR3 region has 13 residues. In germline, CDR1 is MNHEY, CDR2 SVGAGI. CDR3 sequence reads: CASGKWVTDTQYF. The CDR3 DNA sequence: TGTGCCAGCGGGAAATGGGTCACAGATACGCAGTATTTT.

Concerning this clonotype: Since a much larger clone is just one base distant, this may be a read error. The chain links TRBV12-3 or TRBV12-4 to TRBJ2-6, with D perhaps matching TRBD1 (6 bases). This CDR3 spans 13 amino acids. The CDR3 protein is CTSRGSGANVLTF. CDR3 DNA: TGTACCAGCAGGGGCTCTGGGGCCAACGTCCTGACTTTC.